This TCR beta chain stems from a study of T-cell memory formation after mild COVID-19. CDR3 length: 15 amino acids. V lost 6 bases, J lost 4 bases, and 16 bases lay in between. This clonotype was found once. TCRdb re-derived calls from the 5' RACE reads in MiXCR, one entry per CDR3 protein. The data hold fewer than 700,000 distinct CDR3 sequences, with under 20% observed a single time. This receptor was taken from an adult woman who had mild COVID-19 (a few samples of this study predate the infection). Cell type and time point are not known. This chain joins TRBV12-3 or TRBV12-4 and TRBJ1-5; a possible D gene is TRBD1 (5 bases). The source material was PBMCs or a T cell subset sorted from them (not recorded which). CDR3 DNA sequence: TGTGCCAGCAGGTTACTCGGACAAGGGAATCAGCCCCAGCATTTT. The encoded protein is CASRLLGQGNQPQHF.